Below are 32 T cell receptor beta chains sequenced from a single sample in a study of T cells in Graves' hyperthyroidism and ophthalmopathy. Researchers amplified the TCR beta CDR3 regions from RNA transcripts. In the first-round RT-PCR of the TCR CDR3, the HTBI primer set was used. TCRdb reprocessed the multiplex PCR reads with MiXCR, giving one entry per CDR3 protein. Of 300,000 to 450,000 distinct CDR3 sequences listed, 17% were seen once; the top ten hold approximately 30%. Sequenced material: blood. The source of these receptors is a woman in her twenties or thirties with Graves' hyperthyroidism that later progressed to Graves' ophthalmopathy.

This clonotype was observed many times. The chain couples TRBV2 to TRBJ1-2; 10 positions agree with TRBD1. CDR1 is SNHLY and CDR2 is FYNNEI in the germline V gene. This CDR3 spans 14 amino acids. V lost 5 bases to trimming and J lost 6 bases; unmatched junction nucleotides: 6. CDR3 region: CASSPATGGHGYTF. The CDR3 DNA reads TGTGCCAGCAGTCCTGCGACAGGGGGCCATGGCTACACCTTC.

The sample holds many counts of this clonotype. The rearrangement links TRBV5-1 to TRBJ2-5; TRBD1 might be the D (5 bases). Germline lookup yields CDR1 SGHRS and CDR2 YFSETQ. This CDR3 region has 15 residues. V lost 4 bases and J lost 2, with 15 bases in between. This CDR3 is CASSQDGQTQETQYF. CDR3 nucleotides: TGCGCCAGCAGCCAGGACGGACAAACTCAAGAGACCCAGTACTTC.

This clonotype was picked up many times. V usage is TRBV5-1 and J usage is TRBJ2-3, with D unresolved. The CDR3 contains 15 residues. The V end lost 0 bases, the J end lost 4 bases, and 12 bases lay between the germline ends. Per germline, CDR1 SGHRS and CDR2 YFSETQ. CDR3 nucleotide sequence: TGCGCCAGCAGCTTGGCAAGCAGTTCCGCAGATACGCAGTATTTT. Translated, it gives CASSLASSSADTQYF.

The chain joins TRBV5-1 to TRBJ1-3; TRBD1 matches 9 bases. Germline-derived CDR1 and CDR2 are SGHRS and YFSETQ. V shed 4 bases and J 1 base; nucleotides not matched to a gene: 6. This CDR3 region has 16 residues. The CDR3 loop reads CASSGDRDWSGNTIYF. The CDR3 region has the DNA TGCGCCAGCAGCGGGGACAGGGACTGGTCTGGAAACACCATATATTTT. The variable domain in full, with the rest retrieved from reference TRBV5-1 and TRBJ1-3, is KAGVTQTPRYLIKTRGQQVTLSCSPISGHRSVSWYQQTPGQGLQFLFEYFSETQRNKGNFPGRFSGRQFSNSRSEMNVSTLELGDSALYLCASSGDRDWSGNTIYFGEGSWLTVV.

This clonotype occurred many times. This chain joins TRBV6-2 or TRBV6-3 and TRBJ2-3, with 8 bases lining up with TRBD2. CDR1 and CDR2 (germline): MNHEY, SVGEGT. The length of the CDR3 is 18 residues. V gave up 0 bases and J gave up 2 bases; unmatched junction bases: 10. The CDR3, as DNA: TGTGCCAGCAGTTACTCGGCTAGCGGGTACGCCTTCACAGATACGCAGTATTTT. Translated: CASSYSASGYAFTDTQYF.

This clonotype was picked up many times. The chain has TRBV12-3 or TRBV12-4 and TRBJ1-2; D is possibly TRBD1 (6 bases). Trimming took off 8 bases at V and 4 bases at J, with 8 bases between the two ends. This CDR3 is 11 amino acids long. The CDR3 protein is CASGQIYGYTF. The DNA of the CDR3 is TGTGCCAGCGGACAGATCTATGGCTACACCTTC.

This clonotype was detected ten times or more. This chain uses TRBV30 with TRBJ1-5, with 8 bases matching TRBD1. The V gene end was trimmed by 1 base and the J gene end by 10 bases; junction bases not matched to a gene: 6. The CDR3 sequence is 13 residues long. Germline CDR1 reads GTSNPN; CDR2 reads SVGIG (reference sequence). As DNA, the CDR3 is TGTGCCTGGAGTGCCTTGACAGGGGACCCCCAGCATTTT. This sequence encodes CAWSALTGDPQHF.

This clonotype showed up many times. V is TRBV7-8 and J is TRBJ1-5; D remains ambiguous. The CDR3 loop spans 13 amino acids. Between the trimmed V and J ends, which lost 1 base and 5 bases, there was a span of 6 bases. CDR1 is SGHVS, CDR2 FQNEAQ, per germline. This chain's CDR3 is CASSLVGYQPQHF. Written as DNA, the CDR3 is TGTGCCAGCAGCTTAGTAGGGTATCAGCCCCAGCATTTT.

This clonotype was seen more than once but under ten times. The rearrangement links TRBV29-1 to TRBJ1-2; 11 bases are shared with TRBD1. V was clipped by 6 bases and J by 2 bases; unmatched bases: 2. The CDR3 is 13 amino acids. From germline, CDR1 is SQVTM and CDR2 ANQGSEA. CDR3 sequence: CSVWTGGNYGYTF. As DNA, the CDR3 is TGCAGCGTATGGACAGGGGGCAACTATGGCTACACCTTC. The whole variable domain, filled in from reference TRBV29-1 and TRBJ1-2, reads SAVISQKPSRDICQRGTSLTIQCQVDSQVTMMFWYRQQPGQSLTLIATANQGSEATYESGFVIDKFPISRPNLTFSTLTVSNMSPEDSSIYLCSVWTGGNYGYTFGSGTRLTVV.

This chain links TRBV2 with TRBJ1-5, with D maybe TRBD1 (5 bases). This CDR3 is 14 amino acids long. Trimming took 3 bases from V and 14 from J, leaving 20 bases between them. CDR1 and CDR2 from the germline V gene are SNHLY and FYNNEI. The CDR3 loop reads CASSEGTVPHGEHF. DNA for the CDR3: TGTGCCAGCAGTGAGGGGACGGTTCCCCACGGGGAGCATTTT.

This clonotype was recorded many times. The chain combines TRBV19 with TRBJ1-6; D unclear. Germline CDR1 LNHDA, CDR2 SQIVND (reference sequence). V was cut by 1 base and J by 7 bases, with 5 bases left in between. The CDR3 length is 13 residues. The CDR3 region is CASSIVGNSPLHF. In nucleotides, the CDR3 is TGTGCCAGTAGTATAGTTGGGAATTCACCCCTCCACTTT.

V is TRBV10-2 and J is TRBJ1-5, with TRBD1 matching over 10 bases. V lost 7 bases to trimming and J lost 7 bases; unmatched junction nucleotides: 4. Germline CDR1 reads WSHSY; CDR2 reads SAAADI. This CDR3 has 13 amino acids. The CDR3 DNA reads TGCGCCAGCACCTTGGACAGGGGGCAGCCCCAGCATTTT. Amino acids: CASTLDRGQPQHF.

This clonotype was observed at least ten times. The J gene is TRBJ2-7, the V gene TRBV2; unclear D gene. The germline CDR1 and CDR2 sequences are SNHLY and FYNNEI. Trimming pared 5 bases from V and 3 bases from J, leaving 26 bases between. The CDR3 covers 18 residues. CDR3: CASSTTVSGPQNGYEQYF. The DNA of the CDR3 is TGTGCCAGCAGTACGACGGTTTCGGGCCCCCAAAATGGCTACGAGCAGTACTTC.

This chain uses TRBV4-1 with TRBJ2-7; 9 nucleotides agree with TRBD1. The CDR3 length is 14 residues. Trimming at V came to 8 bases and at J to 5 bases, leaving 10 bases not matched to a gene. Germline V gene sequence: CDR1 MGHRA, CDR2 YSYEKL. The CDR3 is CASAGRQGVHEQYF. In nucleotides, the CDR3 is TGCGCCAGCGCGGGTAGACAGGGGGTCCACGAGCAGTACTTC.

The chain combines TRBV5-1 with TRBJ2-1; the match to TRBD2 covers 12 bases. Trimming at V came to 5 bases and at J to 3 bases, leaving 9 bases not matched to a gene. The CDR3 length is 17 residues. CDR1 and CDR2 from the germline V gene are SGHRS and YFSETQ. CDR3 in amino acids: CASSPAWGLAGYNEQFF. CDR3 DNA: TGCGCCAGCAGTCCCGCCTGGGGACTAGCGGGCTACAATGAGCAGTTCTTC. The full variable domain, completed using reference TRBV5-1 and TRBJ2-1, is KAGVTQTPRYLIKTRGQQVTLSCSPISGHRSVSWYQQTPGQGLQFLFEYFSETQRNKGNFPGRFSGRQFSNSRSEMNVSTLELGDSALYLCASSPAWGLAGYNEQFFGPGTRLTVL.

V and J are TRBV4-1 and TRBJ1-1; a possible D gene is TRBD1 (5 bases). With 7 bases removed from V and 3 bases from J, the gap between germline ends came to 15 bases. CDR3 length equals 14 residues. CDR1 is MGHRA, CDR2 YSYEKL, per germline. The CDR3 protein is CASTVLEGHTEAFF. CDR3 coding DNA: TGCGCCAGCACCGTCTTGGAGGGGCACACTGAAGCTTTCTTT.

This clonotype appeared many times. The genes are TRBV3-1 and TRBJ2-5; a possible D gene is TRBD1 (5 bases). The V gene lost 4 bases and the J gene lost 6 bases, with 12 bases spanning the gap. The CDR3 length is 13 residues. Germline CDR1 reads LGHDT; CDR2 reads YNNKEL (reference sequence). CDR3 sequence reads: CASSPQGGQTQYF. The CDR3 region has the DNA TGTGCCAGCAGCCCCCAGGGTGGGCAGACCCAGTACTTC.

CDR3 bases: TGTGCCAGCAGCGGCCCCGGGGGACGCACAGATACGCAGTATTTT. Protein product: CASSGPGGRTDTQYF. V gene TRBV25-1 combines with J gene TRBJ2-3; the D gene is possibly TRBD2 (6 bases). V gave up 6 bases and J gave up 1 base, with 14 bases separating them. Germline CDR1 MGHDK, CDR2 SYGVNS. The CDR3 extends over 15 amino acids.

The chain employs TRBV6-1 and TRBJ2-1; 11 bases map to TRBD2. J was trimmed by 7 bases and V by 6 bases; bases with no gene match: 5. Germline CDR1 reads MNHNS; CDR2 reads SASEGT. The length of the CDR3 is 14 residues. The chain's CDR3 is CASRTSGRENEQFF. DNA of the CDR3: TGTGCCAGCAGAACTAGCGGGAGAGAGAATGAGCAGTTCTTC.

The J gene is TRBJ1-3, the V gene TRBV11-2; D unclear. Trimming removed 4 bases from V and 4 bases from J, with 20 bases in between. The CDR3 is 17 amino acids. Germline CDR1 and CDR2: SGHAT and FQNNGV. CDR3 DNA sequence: TGTGCCAGCAGCTCCCAGACACGTCCCTCAGGAGGAAACACCATATATTTT. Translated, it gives CASSSQTRPSGGNTIYF.

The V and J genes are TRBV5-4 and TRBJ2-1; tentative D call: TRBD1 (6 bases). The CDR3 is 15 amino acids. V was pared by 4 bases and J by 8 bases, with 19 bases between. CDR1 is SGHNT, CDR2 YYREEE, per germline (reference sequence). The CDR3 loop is CASSQGPFSYDEQFF. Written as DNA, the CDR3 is TGTGCCAGCAGCCAGGGGCCATTCTCGTACGATGAGCAGTTCTTC.

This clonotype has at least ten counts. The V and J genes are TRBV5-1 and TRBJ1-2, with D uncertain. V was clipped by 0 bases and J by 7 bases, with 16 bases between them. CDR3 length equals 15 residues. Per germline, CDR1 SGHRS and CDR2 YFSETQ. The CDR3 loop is CASSLDSSGSGGYTF. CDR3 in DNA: TGCGCCAGCAGCTTGGACTCATCAGGATCTGGTGGCTACACCTTC.

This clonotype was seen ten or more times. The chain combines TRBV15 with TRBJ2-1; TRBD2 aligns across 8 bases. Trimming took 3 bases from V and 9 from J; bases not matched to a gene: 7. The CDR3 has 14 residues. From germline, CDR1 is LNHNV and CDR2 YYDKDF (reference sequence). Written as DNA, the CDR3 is TGTGCCACCAGCAGTTTGGCGGGGGGCACTGAGCAGTTCTTC. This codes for CATSSLAGGTEQFF. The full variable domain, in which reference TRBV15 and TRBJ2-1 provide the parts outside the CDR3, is DAMVIQNPRYQVTQFGKPVTLSCSQTLNHNVMYWYQQKSSQAPKLLFHYYDKDFNNEADTPDNFQSRRPNTSFCFLDIRSPGLGDTAMYLCATSSLAGGTEQFFGPGTRLTVL.

The CDR3 spells CASRTSGEEKTQYF. The CDR3 nucleotides read TGTGCCAGCAGGACTAGCGGGGAAGAAAAGACCCAGTACTTC. This chain joins TRBV27 and TRBJ2-5; 11 bases are a match to TRBD2. The CDR3 is made up of 14 amino acids. Germline lookup yields CDR1 MNHEY and CDR2 SMNVEV (reference sequence). The junction had 6 bases not matched to a gene; V was cut back by 6 bases and J by 6 bases.

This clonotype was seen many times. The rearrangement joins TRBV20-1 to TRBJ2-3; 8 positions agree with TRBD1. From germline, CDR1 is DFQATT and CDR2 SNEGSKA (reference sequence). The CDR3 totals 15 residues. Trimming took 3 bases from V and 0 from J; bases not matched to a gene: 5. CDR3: CSASAQGASTDTQYF. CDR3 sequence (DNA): TGCAGTGCTAGTGCTCAGGGGGCGAGCACAGATACGCAGTATTTT.

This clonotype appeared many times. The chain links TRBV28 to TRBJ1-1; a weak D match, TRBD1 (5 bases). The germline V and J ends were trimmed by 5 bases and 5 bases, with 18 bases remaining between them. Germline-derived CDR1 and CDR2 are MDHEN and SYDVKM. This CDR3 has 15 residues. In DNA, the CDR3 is TGTGCCAGCAGTATGTCTATGACAGAGGGAACTGAAGCTTTCTTT. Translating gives CASSMSMTEGTEAFF. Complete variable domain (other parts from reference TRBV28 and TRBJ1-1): DVKVTQSSRYLVKRTGEKVFLECVQDMDHENMFWYRQDPGLGLRLIYFSYDVKMKEKGDIPEGYSVSREKKERFSLILESASTNQTSMYLCASSMSMTEGTEAFFGQGTRLTVV.

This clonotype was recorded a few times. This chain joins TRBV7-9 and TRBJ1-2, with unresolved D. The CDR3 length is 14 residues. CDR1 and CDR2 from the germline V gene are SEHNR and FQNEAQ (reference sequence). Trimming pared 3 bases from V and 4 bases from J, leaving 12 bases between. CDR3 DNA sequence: TGTGCCAGCAGCTTCTCCCAGGCGGGCTATGGCTACACCTTC. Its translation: CASSFSQAGYGYTF.

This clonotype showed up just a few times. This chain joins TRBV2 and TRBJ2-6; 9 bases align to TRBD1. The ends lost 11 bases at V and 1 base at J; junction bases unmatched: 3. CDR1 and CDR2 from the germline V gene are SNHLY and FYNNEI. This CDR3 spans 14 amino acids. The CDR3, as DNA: TGTGCCGGGACAGGGATTTCTGGGGCCAACGTCCTGACTTTC. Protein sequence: CAGTGISGANVLTF.

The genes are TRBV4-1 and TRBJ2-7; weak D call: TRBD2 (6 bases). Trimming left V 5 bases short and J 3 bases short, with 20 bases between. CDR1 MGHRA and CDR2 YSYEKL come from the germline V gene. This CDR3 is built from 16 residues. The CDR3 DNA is TGCGCCAGCAGCTCCCTCGCGGCTAGCGCTGACTACGAGCAGTACTTC. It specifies CASSSLAASADYEQYF.

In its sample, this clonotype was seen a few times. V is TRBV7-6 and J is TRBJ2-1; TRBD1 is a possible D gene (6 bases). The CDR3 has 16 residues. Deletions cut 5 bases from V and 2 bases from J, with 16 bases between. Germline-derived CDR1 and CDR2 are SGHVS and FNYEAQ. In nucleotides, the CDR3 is TGTGCCAGCAGCCCTAGTGGGGGCGGGCCCTACAATGAGCAGTTCTTC. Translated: CASSPSGGGPYNEQFF.

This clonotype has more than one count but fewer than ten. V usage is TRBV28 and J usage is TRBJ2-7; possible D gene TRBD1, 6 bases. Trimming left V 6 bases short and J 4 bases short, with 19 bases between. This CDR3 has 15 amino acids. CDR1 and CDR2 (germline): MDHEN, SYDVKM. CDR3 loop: CASSPRTDGFYEQYF. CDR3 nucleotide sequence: TGTGCCAGCAGCCCCAGGACAGATGGCTTTTACGAGCAGTACTTC.

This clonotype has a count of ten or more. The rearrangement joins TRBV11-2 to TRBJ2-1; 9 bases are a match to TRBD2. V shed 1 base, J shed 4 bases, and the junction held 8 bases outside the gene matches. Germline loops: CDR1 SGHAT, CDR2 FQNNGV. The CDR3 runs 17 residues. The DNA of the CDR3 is TGTGCCAGCAGCTTAGTTTTTGCGGGAGGGTTTTACAATGAGCAGTTCTTC. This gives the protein CASSLVFAGGFYNEQFF.